The rows below give T cell receptor beta chains drawn from one sample of a study of T-cell reconstitution after alpha-beta-depleted transplantation in children. TCRdb independently ran MiXCR on the PCR reads; one entry per CDR3 protein. The sample lists 350,000 to 500,000 distinct CDR3 sequences; over 40% were seen once. The starting material was PBMCs, obtained before TCRalphabeta/CD19-depleted stem cell transplant. These receptors were obtained from a girl aged 2-15 years with aplastic anemia, due to receive a stem cell transplant. Each CDR3 is given with its conserved first and last residue. The D gene is left open where the match is weak. Size is stated for part of the rows, as once, few or many counts, or as a class when the clone is expanded.

D gene | J gene | V gene | clone size | CDR3 protein | CDR3 DNA
- | TRBJ2-3 | TRBV20-1 | - | CSARIDLGTQYF | TGCAGTGCTCGGATAGACCTCGGTACGCAGTATTTT
- | TRBJ1-2 | TRBV5-1 | many | CASSLAGSGVNYGYTF | TGCGCCAGCAGCTTGGCAGGCAGTGGGGTTAACTATGGCTACACCTTC
- | TRBJ2-5 | TRBV7-3 | - | CASPPKGSLLGETQYF | TGTGCCAGTCCTCCCAAGGGCTCTCTTCTCGGGGAGACCCAGTACTTC
TRBD2 | TRBJ2-1 | TRBV20-1 | - | CSARGRGGGPNYNEQFF | TGCAGTGCTCGGGGACGGGGCGGGGGTCCGAACTACAATGAGCAGTTCTTC
- | TRBJ2-7 | TRBV7-6 | - | CASSLGGPNPTYEQYF | TGTGCCAGCAGCTTAGGGGGCCCCAACCCGACCTACGAGCAGTACTTC
- | TRBJ1-2 | TRBV20-1 | - | CSARDGSGRQGYTF | TGCAGTGCTAGAGATGGGTCAGGGAGGCAGGGCTACACCTTC
TRBD1 | TRBJ2-1 | TRBV2 | many | CASSGTGGDEQFF | TGTGCCAGCAGTGGGACAGGGGGCGATGAGCAGTTCTTC
- | TRBJ1-3 | TRBV29-1 | - | CSVVILGGNTIYF | TGCAGCGTAGTGATTCTTGGTGGAAACACCATATATTTT
TRBD2 | TRBJ2-1 | TRBV20-1 | - | CSARDSGGANNEQFF | TGCAGTGCTAGAGATAGCGGGGGGGCTAACAATGAGCAGTTCTTC
TRBD1 | TRBJ2-7 | TRBV5-1 | once | CASSFRPDRSSSYEQYF | TGCGCCAGCAGCTTTCGACCGGACAGGTCGTCATCCTACGAGCAGTACTTC
- | TRBJ1-6 | TRBV20-1 | many | CSARPPGYSPLHF | TGCAGTGCACGACCCCCGGGGTATTCACCCCTCCACTTT
- | TRBJ2-3 | TRBV29-1 | many | CSVERPDGDTDTQYF | TGCAGCGTTGAACGACCCGACGGCGACACAGATACGCAGTATTTT
- | TRBJ2-7 | TRBV28 | few | CASSSGPRAQYF | TGTGCCAGCAGTTCGGGGCCCAGAGCCCAGTACTTC
- | TRBJ2-1 | TRBV7-2 | - | CASSLAGLHYNEQFF | TGTGCCAGCAGCTTAGCGGGACTCCACTACAATGAGCAGTTCTTC
- | TRBJ1-1 | TRBV5-1 | few | CASSPTTVPDSMNTEAFF | TGCGCCAGCAGCCCCACGACAGTTCCAGACTCGATGAACACTGAAGCTTTCTTT
- | TRBJ2-7 | TRBV20-1 | - | CSARGYTSPGPYEQYF | TGCAGTGCTAGAGGTTACACTAGCCCCGGCCCCTACGAGCAGTACTTC
- | TRBJ2-7 | TRBV7-2 | many | CASSAQFLYEQYF | TGTGCCAGCAGCGCACAGTTCCTCTACGAGCAGTACTTC
- | TRBJ1-3 | TRBV5-1 | - | CASSQRTGIAGNTIYF | TGCGCCAGCAGCCAACGTACAGGGATTGCCGGAAACACCATATATTTT
- | TRBJ2-3 | TRBV2 | few | CASTLGPVPGTDTQYF | TGTGCCAGCACCCTCGGACCGGTTCCTGGCACAGATACGCAGTATTTT
- | TRBJ1-5 | TRBV21-1 | few | CASSKVKCFGNQPQHF | TGTGCCAGCAGCAAGGTTAAATGTTTCGGCAATCAGCCCCAGCATTTT
- | TRBJ1-5 | TRBV6-1 | - | CASSPQRGQPQHF | TGTGCCAGCAGCCCGCAACGGGGACAGCCCCAGCATTTT
- | TRBJ1-1 | TRBV7-9 | many | CASSLAHEAFF | TGTGCCAGCAGCTTAGCGCATGAAGCTTTCTTT
- | TRBJ2-5 | TRBV5-1 | - | CASRAGGRQTVETQYF | TGCGCCAGCAGGGCCGGAGGGCGCCAGACGGTAGAGACCCAGTACTTC
TRBD2 | TRBJ2-7 | TRBV20-1 | - | CSASGTTDTYEQYF | TGCAGTGCTAGCGGGACTACGGATACTTACGAGCAGTACTTC
TRBD1 | TRBJ2-2 | TRBV20-1 | - | CSARGEQTGLPRTGELFF | TGCAGTGCTAGAGGCGAGCAGACAGGGCTTCCGAGGACCGGGGAGCTGTTTTTT
TRBD1 | TRBJ1-5 | TRBV27 | few | CASSPGQGAQPQHF | TGTGCCAGCAGTCCTGGACAGGGCGCCCAGCCCCAGCATTTT
TRBD2 | TRBJ2-7 | TRBV7-6 | once | CASSSPRAGGPEYHEQYF | TGTGCCAGCAGCTCGCCAAGGGCGGGAGGGCCGGAGTACCACGAGCAGTACTTC
TRBD2 | TRBJ2-1 | TRBV20-1 | - | CSALASGRDQNEQFF | TGCAGTGCTCTCGCTAGCGGGAGAGATCAAAATGAGCAGTTCTTC
- | TRBJ1-1 | TRBV20-1 | - | CSANEDMNTEAFF | TGCAGTGCTAACGAGGACATGAACACTGAAGCTTTCTTT
TRBD2 | TRBJ2-1 | TRBV12-3/TRBV12-4 | - | CASSQREGPYNEQFF | TGTGCCAGCAGTCAGCGGGAGGGCCCCTACAATGAGCAGTTCTTC
- | TRBJ2-2 | TRBV7-8 | many | CASSSSSNTNTGELFF | TGTGCCAGCAGCTCAAGCAGCAATACGAACACCGGGGAGCTGTTTTTT
- | TRBJ2-4 | TRBV7-9 | few | CASSLGGADIQYF | TGTGCCAGCAGCTTGGGGGGCGCAGACATTCAGTACTTC
TRBD2 | TRBJ2-3 | TRBV5-1 | - | CASSFSPAGGGTDTQYF | TGCGCCAGCAGCTTCAGTCCGGCGGGAGGTGGCACAGATACGCAGTATTTT
- | TRBJ2-1 | TRBV5-1 | many | CASSLDSPYGSEQFF | TGCGCCAGCAGCCTTGATAGTCCTTACGGGAGTGAGCAGTTCTTC
- | TRBJ1-4 | TRBV20-1 | few | CSARDGGEKLFF | TGCAGTGCTAGAGACGGGGGTGAAAAACTGTTTTTT
- | TRBJ2-5 | TRBV20-1 | few | CSARDGVYQETQYF | TGCAGTGCTAGAGATGGAGTTTATCAAGAGACCCAGTACTTC
TRBD1 | TRBJ1-5 | TRBV12-3/TRBV12-4 | - | CASSRLGTENNQPQHF | TGTGCCAGCAGTCGATTGGGGACAGAAAACAATCAGCCCCAGCATTTT
- | TRBJ1-6 | TRBV28 | - | CASSYRTAAGSPLHF | TGTGCCAGCAGTTATCGGACGGCTGCGGGTTCACCCCTCCACTTT
- | TRBJ2-3 | TRBV5-1 | - | CASSLTSPQVDTQYF | TGCGCCAGCAGCTTAACTAGCCCACAGGTGGATACGCAGTATTTT
TRBD2 | TRBJ2-5 | TRBV5-4 | - | CASSLARGGETQYF | TGTGCCAGCAGCTTGGCGCGGGGGGGGGAGACCCAGTACTTC
- | TRBJ1-2 | TRBV12-3/TRBV12-4 | many | CASSFMDSPGGGYTF | TGTGCCAGCAGTTTTATGGACTCTCCCGGGGGTGGCTACACCTTC
- | TRBJ1-2 | TRBV5-4 | - | CASSPDGSYGYTF | TGTGCCAGCAGCCCCGACGGGTCCTATGGCTACACCTTC
TRBD1 | TRBJ2-1 | TRBV5-1 | few | CASSSITGQGGNEQFF | TGCGCCAGCAGCTCGATTACGGGACAGGGTGGGAATGAGCAGTTCTTC
TRBD1 | TRBJ2-6 | TRBV5-1 | once | CASSSGTVVSGANVLTF | TGCGCCAGCAGCTCCGGGACAGTGGTCTCTGGGGCCAACGTCCTGACTTTC